This is a list of T cell receptor beta chains from one sample in a study of OX40 agonist ivuxolimab in advanced cancers. Assay: immunoSEQ multiplex PCR; the TCRdb copy retains only in-frame clones and omits some. The sample lists approximately 76,000 clones; roughly 90% were seen once. Specimen: CD4+ or CD8+ T cells sorted from blood, collected in a trial of the OX40 agonist ivuxolimab. Source of these receptors: an adult with an advanced solid tumor such as melanoma, head and neck, liver or kidney cancer. The conserved cysteine and the conserved F or W are not part of the CDR3 here. D genes are given only for firm matches.

TRBJ2-7	TRBD1	TRBV5-4	ASSGTGESSYEQY
TRBJ1-6	.	TRBV19	ATSVGENSPLH
TRBJ2-6	TRBD2	TRBV19	ASSISAGGLSSGANVLT
TRBJ1-6	TRBD1	TRBV19	AGGTGGNSPLH
TRBJ2-2	.	TRBV5-1	ASPGGPTGELF
TRBJ1-4	TRBD1	TRBV29-1	SAGPTPGQLNEKLF
TRBJ2-3	TRBD2	TRBV9	ASSVADRGGTDTQY
TRBJ1-1	.	TRBV7-9	ASSLDGGTEAF
TRBJ1-5	.	TRBV28	ASCDNQPQH
TRBJ2-2	TRBD2	TRBV10-1	ASTPGLENTGELF
TRBJ2-3	.	TRBV9	ASSAPPRGGQDTQY
TRBJ1-1	.	TRBV9	ASSVGGSPEAF
TRBJ2-7	TRBD1	TRBV10-3	AVSESGQGSEQY
TRBJ1-2	.	TRBV9	ASSGTGYT
TRBJ2-2	.	TRBV19	ASSIGAENTGELF
TRBJ2-7	.	TRBV6-5	ASSYDGSSYEQY
TRBJ2-5	.	TRBV5-1	ASSFYDGAETQY
TRBJ2-7	.	TRBV9	ASSLSTGYGMVEQY
TRBJ1-5	.	TRBV9	ASSVGAGVGQPQH
TRBJ1-3	.	TRBV15	ATSRDHEKYSGNTIY